These 29 T cell receptor beta chains were all obtained from the same sample, sequenced in a study of T-cell reconstitution after alpha-beta-depleted transplantation in children. As it was prepared, the TCRbeta library received unique molecular identifiers. A single record per CDR3 protein comes from TCRdb applying MiXCR to the PCR reads. The sample has fewer than 550,000 distinct CDR3 sequences, about 10% seen once; the top ten hold around 13%. The sample here was PBMCs, mostly from graft donor cells, taken 180 days after TCRalphabeta/CD19-depleted stem cell transplant. These receptors all come from a female patient aged 2-9 years who had a stem cell transplant for aplastic anemia, so the T cells may come from the graft donor.

The gene calls are TRBV10-3 and TRBJ2-7, with D perhaps TRBD2 (6 bases). Germline CDR1 is ENHRY and CDR2 is SYGVKD. Trimming left V 2 bases short and J 3 bases short, with 8 bases between. The CDR3 loop spans 13 amino acids. DNA for the CDR3: TGTGCCATCAGTGAGCTGGGAGGCTACGAGCAGTACTTC. Its translation is CAISELGGYEQYF.

The CDR3 nucleotides read TGTGCCAGCAGCAAAGAGGCCAGCAGCTCCTACAATGAGCAGTTCTTC. Amino acids: CASSKEASSSYNEQFF. The chain carries TRBV21-1 and TRBJ2-1. TRBV21-1 is assigned pseudogene status. The CDR3 contains 16 residues.

This clonotype was counted a few times. The rearrangement uses TRBV11-2 and TRBJ2-7; weak D call: TRBD2 (6 bases). Germline V lookup: CDR1 SGHAT, CDR2 FQNNGV. The V gene lost 5 bases and the J gene lost 2 bases, with 16 bases spanning the gap. This CDR3 is built from 15 residues. The CDR3 DNA reads TGTGCCAGCAGCCAAGGTTGGGACTCGACCTACGAGCAGTACTTC. Its protein product is CASSQGWDSTYEQYF.

This clonotype was picked up a small number of times. The gene calls are TRBV7-4 and TRBJ2-4; 10 nucleotides match TRBD2. CDR1 SGHVT and CDR2 SQSDAQ come from the germline V gene. J lost 7 bases, V lost 5 bases, and 8 bases had no gene match. The CDR3 loop spans 15 amino acids. DNA of the CDR3: TGTGCCAGCAGCCGGGTAATTAGCGGGAGGAACATTCAGTACTTC. Encoded protein: CASSRVISGRNIQYF.

This chain joins TRBV28 and TRBJ1-3, with D perhaps TRBD1 (5 bases). Germline V gene sequence: CDR1 MDHEN, CDR2 SYDVKM. V was cut by 3 bases and J by 6 bases, with 12 bases left in between. This CDR3 region has 14 residues. This chain's CDR3 is CASSLAGAENTIYF. The CDR3, as DNA: TGTGCCAGCAGTTTGGCCGGGGCGGAAAACACCATATATTTT.

The table lists this clonotype with many counts. This CDR3 is CASSRGLAGVLVGELFF. DNA for the CDR3: TGTGCCAGCAGCCGGGGACTAGCGGGAGTACTTGTCGGGGAGCTGTTTTTT. V is TRBV7-8 and J is TRBJ2-2; 14 nucleotides align to TRBD2. The V gene's germline CDR1 is SGHVS and CDR2 FQNEAQ. This CDR3 has 17 residues. V shed 5 bases and J 7 bases; nucleotides not matched to a gene: 9.

This clonotype was picked up a small number of times. The rearrangement uses TRBV28 and TRBJ1-4; D is undetermined. Trimming cost V 6 bases and J 10 bases, with 18 bases left between them. Germline loops: CDR1 MDHEN, CDR2 SYDVKM. The CDR3 is made up of 14 amino acids. CDR3 amino acids: CASSLEGIHVKLFF. In DNA, the CDR3 is TGTGCCAGCAGCCTCGAAGGAATTCACGTAAAACTGTTTTTT.

The gene calls are TRBV2 and TRBJ2-7; 11 positions agree with TRBD1. The CDR3 loop spans 15 amino acids. From germline, CDR1 is SNHLY and CDR2 FYNNEI. After removal of 5 bases from V and 5 bases from J, the junction contained 8 bases not matched to a gene. The CDR3 sequence: CASSRTPGQGDEQYF. The CDR3 nucleotides are TGTGCCAGCAGTCGTACCCCGGGACAGGGGGACGAGCAGTACTTC.

This clonotype was seen a few times. The chain combines TRBV5-1 with TRBJ2-1, with TRBD1 matching 10 bases. CDR3 length: 20 amino acids. V dropped 4 bases and J dropped 3; count of bases not matched to a gene: 19. Per the germline V gene, CDR1 is SGHRS and CDR2 is YFSETQ. DNA of the CDR3: TGCGCCAGCAGCATTCCGGGACAGGGGTTGAGGCTAGCGGGCTACAATGAGCAGTTCTTC. It is translated as CASSIPGQGLRLAGYNEQFF.

The sample holds a few counts of this clonotype. The chain employs TRBV12-3 or TRBV12-4 and TRBJ2-7; TRBD1 might be the D (5 bases). The CDR3 has 13 amino acids. The V and J ends lost 2 bases and 7 bases respectively, with 12 bases between them. CDR3 protein: CASSLSRVGEQYV. The CDR3 coding sequence is TGTGCCAGCAGTTTAAGCAGGGTGGGAGAGCAGTACGTC.

This clonotype was counted a few times. The rearrangement links TRBV5-1 to TRBJ2-1; D is perhaps TRBD2 (5 bases). This CDR3 spans 17 amino acids. Germline lookup yields CDR1 SGHRS and CDR2 YFSETQ. V lost 4 bases and J lost 5, with 22 bases in between. CDR3: CASSPQPISGPNNEQFF. The CDR3 DNA reads as TGCGCCAGCAGCCCCCAGCCCATCAGCGGACCCAACAATGAGCAGTTCTTC.

The sample holds a few counts of this clonotype. The CDR3 loop is CASSLDPRGSNQPQHF. CDR3 in DNA: TGTGCCAGCAGTTTGGACCCGAGGGGTAGCAATCAGCCCCAGCATTTT. The chain combines TRBV28 with TRBJ1-5, with a possible D match to TRBD1 (5 bases). Trimming shortened V by 3 bases and J by 0 bases, and 12 bases separated the two germline ends. Germline-derived CDR1 and CDR2 are MDHEN and SYDVKM. CDR3 length equals 16 residues.

This clonotype was recorded at least ten times. CDR3 nucleotide sequence: TGCAGCGTCCGGACGGACAGTACTATGAACACTGAAGCTTTCTTT. Translated: CSVRTDSTMNTEAFF. The chain couples TRBV29-1 to TRBJ1-1; D may be TRBD1 (6 bases). The CDR3 totals 15 residues. The ends were cut back, 6 bases at V and 0 bases at J, with 17 bases in the middle. Germline CDR1 SQVTM, CDR2 ANQGSEA.

This clonotype was counted many times. The V and J genes are TRBV14 and TRBJ2-5; unclear D gene. CDR1 is SGHDN, CDR2 FVKESK, per germline. The V gene lost 1 base and the J gene lost 1 base, with 1 base spanning the gap. This CDR3 is 12 amino acids long. CDR3 DNA: TGTGCCAGCAGCCAAGTCCAAGAGACCCAGTACTTC. Its protein product is CASSQVQETQYF.

The chain joins TRBV7-8 to TRBJ1-1; tentatively, D is TRBD1 (5 bases). CDR1 and CDR2 (germline): SGHVS, FQNEAQ. This CDR3 is built from 15 residues. V lost 6 bases to trimming and J lost 5 bases, with 19 bases between them. The CDR3 sequence is CASRGGGFSFTEAFF. The CDR3 DNA is TGTGCCAGCAGGGGCGGGGGGTTTAGTTTTACTGAAGCTTTCTTT.

This clonotype has at least ten counts. The chain joins TRBV11-2 to TRBJ2-5; 7 positions match TRBD1. This CDR3 region has 15 residues. The germline V gene has CDR1 SGHAT and CDR2 FQNNGV. V lost 6 bases and J lost 1; bases outside the gene matches: 8. This CDR3 is CASSFLQGRQETQYF. The CDR3 DNA reads as TGTGCCAGCAGTTTTTTACAGGGGCGCCAAGAGACCCAGTACTTC.

The chain joins TRBV7-9 to TRBJ2-3; D unresolved. Trimming pared 4 bases from V and 0 bases from J, leaving 11 bases between. CDR3 size: 15 residues. The germline gives CDR1 SEHNR, CDR2 FQNEAQ (reference sequence). CDR3 in amino acids: CASSSLPSSTDTQYF. The CDR3 DNA sequence: TGTGCCAGCAGCTCTCTTCCGTCTAGCACAGATACGCAGTATTTT.

In this sample, this clonotype turned up many times. This chain connects TRBV29-1 to TRBJ2-1; 11 bases agree with TRBD1. The junction had 6 bases not matched to a gene; V was cut back by 0 bases and J by 8 bases. Germline CDR1 and CDR2: SQVTM and ANQGSEA. There are 15 residues in the CDR3. The DNA of the CDR3 is TGCAGCGTTGAAGATGTTGGGACAGGGGGACATGAGCAGTTCTTC. It yields the protein CSVEDVGTGGHEQFF.

This rearrangement joins TRBV6-1 to TRBJ1-2; D is ambiguous. V lost 5 bases and J 2 bases, leaving 12 bases between the germline ends. CDR1 and CDR2 (germline): MNHNS, SASEGT. This CDR3 has 14 residues. CDR3 in DNA: TGTGCCAGCAGTACAACTACGGGAAACTATGGCTACACCTTC. Translating gives CASSTTTGNYGYTF.

This clonotype has only a few counts. CDR3: CASSMRQNRSYNEQFF. CDR3 coding DNA: TGTGCCAGCAGCATGCGACAGAACCGCTCCTACAATGAGCAGTTCTTC. This rearrangement joins TRBV5-5 to TRBJ2-1; D possibly corresponds to TRBD1 (5 bases). V shed 4 bases and J shed 0 bases, with 14 bases lying between them. The CDR3 has 16 amino acids. Germline values: CDR1 SGHKS, CDR2 YYEKEE (reference sequence).

The sample holds a few counts of this clonotype. This rearrangement joins TRBV11-2 to TRBJ1-4; 8 nucleotides line up with TRBD1. The V gene's germline CDR1 is SGHAT and CDR2 FQNNGV. After removal of 3 bases from V and 3 bases from J, the junction contained 3 bases not matched to a gene. The CDR3 spans 15 residues. In DNA, the CDR3 is TGTGCCAGCAGCTTCTCGACAGGGGCTAATGAAAAACTGTTTTTT. It yields the protein CASSFSTGANEKLFF.

This chain joins TRBV6-9 and TRBJ2-1, with a possible D match to TRBD1 (6 bases). V was cut by 10 bases and J by 4 bases, with 26 bases left in between. The CDR3 length is 17 residues. Germline V gene data show CDR1 as MNHGY and CDR2 as SVAAGI. CDR3 DNA: TGTGCCACTACCCCCGTGCCCTATCGGACAGTTTACAATGAGCAGTTCTTC. The encoded protein is CATTPVPYRTVYNEQFF.

This clonotype was observed a handful of times. The V gene is TRBV20-1, the J gene TRBJ2-3, with 8 bases fitting TRBD2. The CDR3 extends over 16 amino acids. Losses at the gene ends were 6 bases for V and 2 bases for J; bases not matched to a gene: 13. The germline CDR1 and CDR2 sequences are DFQATT and SNEGSKA (reference sequence). The CDR3: CSAPEWVAGPTDTQYF. The CDR3 DNA sequence: TGCAGTGCCCCAGAGTGGGTAGCGGGACCCACAGATACGCAGTATTTT.

This clonotype has more than one count but fewer than ten. The chain employs TRBV19 and TRBJ1-1; D call uncertain. This CDR3 has 10 amino acids. Between the trimmed V and J ends, which lost 7 bases and 6 bases, there was a span of 6 bases. Germline V CDR1 and CDR2: LNHDA, SQIVND (reference sequence). The CDR3 is CASMPPEAFF. In nucleotides, the CDR3 is TGTGCCAGTATGCCTCCTGAAGCTTTCTTT.

The CDR3 sequence is CASSSGLASFF. The CDR3 nucleotides are TGTGCCAGCAGTTCGGGACTAGCGTCGTTCTTC. This sequence joins TRBV6-5 and TRBJ2-1; TRBD2 matches at 10 bases. The V gene's germline CDR1 is MNHEY and CDR2 SVGAGI. This CDR3 is 11 amino acids long. V shed 4 bases and J 15 bases; nucleotides not matched to a gene: 3.

V usage is TRBV27 and J usage is TRBJ1-2; 8 bases align to TRBD1. Germline V CDR1 and CDR2: MNHEY, SMNVEV (reference sequence). The trim removed 4 bases at V and 5 bases at J, leaving 9 bases unmatched. The CDR3 contains 15 residues. CDR3: CASSSIDRGQYGYTF. The CDR3 DNA reads as TGTGCCAGCAGTTCCATCGACAGGGGCCAATATGGCTACACCTTC.

The rearrangement uses TRBV4-3 and TRBJ1-1; 8 positions match TRBD1. The CDR3 spans 15 residues. In germline, CDR1 is LGHNA, CDR2 YSLEER. Trimming took 4 bases from V and 3 from J; bases not matched to a gene: 7. In DNA form, the CDR3 reads TGCGCCAGCAGCCTCTCGACAGGGGCTTACACTGAAGCTTTCTTT. This codes for CASSLSTGAYTEAFF.

This clonotype was seen a few times. J is TRBJ2-7 and V is TRBV12-3 or TRBV12-4, with D perhaps TRBD2 (5 bases). There are 13 residues in the CDR3. The V gene lost 0 bases and the J gene lost 7 bases, with 10 bases spanning the gap. CDR3 region: CASSLARTGEQYV. CDR3 coding DNA: TGTGCCAGCAGTTTAGCCCGGACGGGGGAGCAGTACGTC.

This clonotype was seen a few times. V is TRBV18 and J is TRBJ1-5, with D unclear. This CDR3 is built from 13 residues. Germline CDR1 reads KGHSH; CDR2 reads LQKENI. Trimming took 6 bases from V and 5 from J, leaving 11 bases between them. The CDR3 loop reads CASSWTKDQPQHF. DNA for the CDR3: TGTGCCAGCTCTTGGACGAAAGATCAGCCCCAGCATTTT.